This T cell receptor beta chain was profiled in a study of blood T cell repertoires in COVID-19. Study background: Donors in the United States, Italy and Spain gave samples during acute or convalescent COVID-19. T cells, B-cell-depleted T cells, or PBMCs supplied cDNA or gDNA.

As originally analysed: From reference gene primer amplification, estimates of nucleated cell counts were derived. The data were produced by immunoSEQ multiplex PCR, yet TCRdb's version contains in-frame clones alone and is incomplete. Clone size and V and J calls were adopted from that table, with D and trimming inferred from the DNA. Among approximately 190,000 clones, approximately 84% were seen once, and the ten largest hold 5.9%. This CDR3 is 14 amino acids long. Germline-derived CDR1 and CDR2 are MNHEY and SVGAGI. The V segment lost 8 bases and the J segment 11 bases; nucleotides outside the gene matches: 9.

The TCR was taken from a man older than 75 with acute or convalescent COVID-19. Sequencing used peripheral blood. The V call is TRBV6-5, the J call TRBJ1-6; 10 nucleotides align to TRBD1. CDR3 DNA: TGTGCCAGCCGAAAGACAGGGGGCATAGCACCCCTCCACTTT. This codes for CASRKTGGIAPLHF.